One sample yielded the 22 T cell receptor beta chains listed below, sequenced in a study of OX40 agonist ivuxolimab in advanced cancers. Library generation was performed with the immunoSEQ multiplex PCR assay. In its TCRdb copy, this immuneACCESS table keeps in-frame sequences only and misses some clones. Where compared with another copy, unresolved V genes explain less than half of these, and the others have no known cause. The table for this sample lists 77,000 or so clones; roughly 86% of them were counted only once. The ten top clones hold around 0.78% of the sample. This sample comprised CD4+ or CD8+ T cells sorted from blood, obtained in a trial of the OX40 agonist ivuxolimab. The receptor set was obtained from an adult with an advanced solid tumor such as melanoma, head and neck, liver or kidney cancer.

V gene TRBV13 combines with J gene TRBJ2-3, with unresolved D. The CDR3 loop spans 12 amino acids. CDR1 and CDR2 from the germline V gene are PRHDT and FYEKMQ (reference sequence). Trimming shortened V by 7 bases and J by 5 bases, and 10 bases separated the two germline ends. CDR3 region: CASTYSGDTQYF. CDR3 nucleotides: TGTGCCAGCACCTATAGTGGAGATACGCAGTATTTT.

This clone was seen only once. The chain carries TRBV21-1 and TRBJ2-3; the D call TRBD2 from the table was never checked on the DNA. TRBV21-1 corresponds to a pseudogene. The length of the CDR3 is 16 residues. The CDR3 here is CASSDRDCQRGDTQYF. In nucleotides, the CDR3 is TGTGCCAGCAGCGACCGGGACTGTCAAAGGGGAGATACGCAGTATTTT.

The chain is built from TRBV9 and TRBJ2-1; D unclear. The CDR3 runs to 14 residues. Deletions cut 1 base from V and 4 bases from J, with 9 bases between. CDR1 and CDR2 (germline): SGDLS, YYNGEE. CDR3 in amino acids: CASSVSLTYNEQFF. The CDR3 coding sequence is TGTGCCAGCAGCGTAAGCCTAACTTACAATGAGCAGTTCTTC.

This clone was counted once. CDR3 nucleotides: TGTGCCAGCAGGGGGACTAGCGGGTCCTACAATGAGCAGTTCTTC. Protein product: CASRGTSGSYNEQFF. The gene calls are TRBV27 and TRBJ2-1; 12 bases fit TRBD2. The germline CDR1 and CDR2 sequences are MNHEY and SMNVEV (reference sequence). V trimming: 6 bases; J trimming: 1 base; junction bases outside the gene matches: 1. This CDR3 has 15 amino acids.

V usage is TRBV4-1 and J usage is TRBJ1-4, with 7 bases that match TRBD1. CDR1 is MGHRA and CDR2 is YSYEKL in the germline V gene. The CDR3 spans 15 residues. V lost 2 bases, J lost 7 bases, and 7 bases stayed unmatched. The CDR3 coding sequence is TGCGCCAGCAGCCAATACGTGACAGGGACTGAAAAACTGTTTTTT. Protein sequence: CASSQYVTGTEKLFF.

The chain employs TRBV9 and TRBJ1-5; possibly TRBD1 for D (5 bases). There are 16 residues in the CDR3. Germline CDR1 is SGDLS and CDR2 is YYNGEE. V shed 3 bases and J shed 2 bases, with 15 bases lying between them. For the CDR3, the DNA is TGTGCCAGCAGCGGCGTGGGGCTTGGGGGCAATCAGCCCCAGCATTTT. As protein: CASSGVGLGGNQPQHF.

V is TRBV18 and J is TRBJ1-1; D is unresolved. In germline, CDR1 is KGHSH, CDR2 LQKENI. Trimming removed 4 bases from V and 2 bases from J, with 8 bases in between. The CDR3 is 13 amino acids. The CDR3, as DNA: TGTGCCAGCTCACGGGGTAGAAACACTGAAGCTTTCTTT. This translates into CASSRGRNTEAFF.

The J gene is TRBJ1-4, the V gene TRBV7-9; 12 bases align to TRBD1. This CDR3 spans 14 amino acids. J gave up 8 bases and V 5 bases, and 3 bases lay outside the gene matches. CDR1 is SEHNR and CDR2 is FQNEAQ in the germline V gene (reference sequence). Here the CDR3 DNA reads TGTGCCAGCAGCCGGGACAGGGGGCAAGAAAAACTGTTTTTT. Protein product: CASSRDRGQEKLFF.

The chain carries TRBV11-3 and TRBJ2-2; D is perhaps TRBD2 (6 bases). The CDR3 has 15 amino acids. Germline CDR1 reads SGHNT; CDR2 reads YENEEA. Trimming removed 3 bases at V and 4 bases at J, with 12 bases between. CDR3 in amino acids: CASSFRAGGTGELFF. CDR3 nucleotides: TGTGCCAGCAGCTTCAGGGCCGGGGGCACCGGGGAGCTGTTTTTT.

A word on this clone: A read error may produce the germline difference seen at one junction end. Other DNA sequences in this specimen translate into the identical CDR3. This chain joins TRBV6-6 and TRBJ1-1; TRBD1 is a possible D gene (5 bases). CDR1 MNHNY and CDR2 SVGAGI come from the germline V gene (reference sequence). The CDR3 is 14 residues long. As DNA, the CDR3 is TGTGCCAGTAGTTGGGACGGTGGGAACACTGAAGCTTTCTTT. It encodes CASSWDGGNTEAFF.

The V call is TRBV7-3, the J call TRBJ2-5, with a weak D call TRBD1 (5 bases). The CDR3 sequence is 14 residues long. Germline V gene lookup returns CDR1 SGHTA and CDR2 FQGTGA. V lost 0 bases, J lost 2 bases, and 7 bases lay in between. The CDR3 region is CASSLTGDQETQYF. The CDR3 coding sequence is TGTGCCAGCAGCTTAACAGGGGATCAAGAGACCCAGTACTTC.

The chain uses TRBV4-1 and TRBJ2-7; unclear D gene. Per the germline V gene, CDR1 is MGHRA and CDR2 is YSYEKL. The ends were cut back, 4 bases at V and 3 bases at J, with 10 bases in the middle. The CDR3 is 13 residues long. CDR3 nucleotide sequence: TGCGCCAGCAGCCGCGCGGTGGACTACGAGCAGTACTTC. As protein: CASSRAVDYEQYF.

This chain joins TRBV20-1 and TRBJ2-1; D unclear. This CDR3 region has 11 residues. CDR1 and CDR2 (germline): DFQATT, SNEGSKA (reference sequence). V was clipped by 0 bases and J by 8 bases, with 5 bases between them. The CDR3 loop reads CSARDNHEQFF. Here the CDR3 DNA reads TGCAGTGCTAGAGATAATCATGAGCAGTTCTTC.

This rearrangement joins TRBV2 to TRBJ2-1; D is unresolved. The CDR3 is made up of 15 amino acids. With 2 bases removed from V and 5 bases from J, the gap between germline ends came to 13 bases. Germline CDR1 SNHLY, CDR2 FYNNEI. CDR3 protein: CASSERSVRHNEQFF. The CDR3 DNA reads TGTGCCAGCAGTGAACGATCTGTACGTCACAATGAGCAGTTCTTC.

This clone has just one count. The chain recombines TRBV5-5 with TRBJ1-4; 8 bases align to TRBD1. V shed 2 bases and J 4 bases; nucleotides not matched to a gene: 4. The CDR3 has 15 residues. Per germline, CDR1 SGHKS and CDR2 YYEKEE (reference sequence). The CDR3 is CASSFGQGHNEKLFF. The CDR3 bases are TGTGCCAGCAGCTTCGGACAGGGTCATAATGAAAAACTGTTTTTT.

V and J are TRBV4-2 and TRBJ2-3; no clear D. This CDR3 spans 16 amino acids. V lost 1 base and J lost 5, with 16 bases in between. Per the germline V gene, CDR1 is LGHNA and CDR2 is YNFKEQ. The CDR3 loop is CASSQVASKIGDTQYF. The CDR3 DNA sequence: TGTGCCAGCAGCCAAGTCGCTAGTAAGATCGGAGATACGCAGTATTTT.

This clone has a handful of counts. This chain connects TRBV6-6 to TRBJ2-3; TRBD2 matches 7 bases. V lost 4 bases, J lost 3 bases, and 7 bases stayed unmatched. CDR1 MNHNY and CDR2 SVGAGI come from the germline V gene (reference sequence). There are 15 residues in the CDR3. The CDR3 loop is CASSFGGSSTDTQYF. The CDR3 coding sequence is TGTGCCAGCAGTTTCGGCGGGAGCTCAACAGATACGCAGTATTTT.

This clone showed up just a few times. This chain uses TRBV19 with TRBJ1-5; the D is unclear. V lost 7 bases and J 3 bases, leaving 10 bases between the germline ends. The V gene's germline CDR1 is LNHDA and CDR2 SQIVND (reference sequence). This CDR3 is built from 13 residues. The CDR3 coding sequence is TGTGCCAGTAAGGTGGCAGACAATCAGCCCCAGCATTTT. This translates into CASKVADNQPQHF.

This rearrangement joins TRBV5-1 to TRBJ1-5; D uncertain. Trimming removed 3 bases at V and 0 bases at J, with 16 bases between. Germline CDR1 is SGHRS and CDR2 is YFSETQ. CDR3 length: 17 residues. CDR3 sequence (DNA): TGCGCCAGCAGCTCCCTAGTCCCAAGGGCTAGCAATCAGCCCCAGCATTTT. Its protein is CASSSLVPRASNQPQHF.

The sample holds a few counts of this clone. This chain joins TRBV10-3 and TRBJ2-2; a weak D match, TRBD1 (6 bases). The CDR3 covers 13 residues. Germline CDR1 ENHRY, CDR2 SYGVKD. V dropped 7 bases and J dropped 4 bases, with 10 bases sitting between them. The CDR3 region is CAIKGDGTGELFF. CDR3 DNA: TGTGCCATCAAGGGGGATGGCACCGGGGAGCTGTTTTTT.

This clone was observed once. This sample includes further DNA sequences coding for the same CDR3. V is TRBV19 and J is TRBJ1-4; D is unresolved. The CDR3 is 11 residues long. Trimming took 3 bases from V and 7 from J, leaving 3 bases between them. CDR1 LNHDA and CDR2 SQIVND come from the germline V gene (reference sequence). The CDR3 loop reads CASSIGEKLFF. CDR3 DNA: TGTGCCAGTAGTATTGGTGAAAAACTGTTTTTT. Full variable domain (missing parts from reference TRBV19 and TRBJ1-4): DGGITQSPKYLFRKEGQNVTLSCEQNLNHDAMYWYRQDPGQGLRLIYYSQIVNDFQKGDIAEGYSVSREKKESFPLTVTSAQKNPTAFYLCASSIGEKLFFGSGTQLSVL.

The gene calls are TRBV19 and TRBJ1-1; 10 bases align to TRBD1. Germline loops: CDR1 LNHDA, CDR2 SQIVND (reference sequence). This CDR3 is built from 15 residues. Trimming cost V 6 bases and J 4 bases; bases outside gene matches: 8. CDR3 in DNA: TGTGCCAGTAGAAGGGAAGGACAGGGGGGCACTGAAGCTTTCTTT. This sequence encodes CASRREGQGGTEAFF.